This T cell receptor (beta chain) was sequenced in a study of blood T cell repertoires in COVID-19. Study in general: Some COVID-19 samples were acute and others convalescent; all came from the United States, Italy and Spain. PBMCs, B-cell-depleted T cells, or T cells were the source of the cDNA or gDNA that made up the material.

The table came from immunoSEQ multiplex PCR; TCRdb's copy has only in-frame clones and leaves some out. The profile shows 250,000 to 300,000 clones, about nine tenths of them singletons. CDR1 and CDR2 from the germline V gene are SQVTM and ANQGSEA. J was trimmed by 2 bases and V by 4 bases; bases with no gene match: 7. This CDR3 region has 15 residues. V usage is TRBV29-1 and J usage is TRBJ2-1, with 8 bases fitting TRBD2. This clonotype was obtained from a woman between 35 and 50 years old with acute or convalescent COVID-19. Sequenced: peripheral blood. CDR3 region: CSVGEPGGPYNEQFF. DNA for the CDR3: TGCAGCGTTGGCGAACCGGGGGGGCCCTACAATGAGCAGTTCTTC.